These T cell receptor beta chains were read from a single sample in a study of T cell changes during pregnancy in multiple sclerosis. TCRdb's table, derived via immunoSEQ multiplex PCR, lists solely in-frame clones and lacks some. Of tens of thousands of clones listed, over 90% are singletons. The sample consisted of peripheral blood, taken in the second trimester of pregnancy. The receptors originated from a female donor with multiple sclerosis, enrolled in a pregnancy study. CDR3s include the opening cysteine and the closing phenylalanine or tryptophan. The order of the fields is CDR3 length, J gene, clone size, V gene, CDR3 protein. Size is stated for part of the rows, as once, few or many counts, or as a class when the clone is expanded.

len: 18
j_gene: TRBJ2-5
abundance: .
v_gene: TRBV19
CDR3aa: CASSMWTSGSPNGETQYF

len: 19
j_gene: TRBJ2-1
abundance: .
v_gene: TRBV14
CDR3aa: CASSQGHYPAGKTYNEQFF

len: 13
j_gene: TRBJ2-7
abundance: .
v_gene: TRBV19
CDR3aa: CASSGDRSYEQYF

len: 11
j_gene: TRBJ1-4
abundance: .
v_gene: TRBV6-4
CDR3aa: CASVMSEKLFF

len: 11
j_gene: TRBJ2-7
abundance: .
v_gene: TRBV2
CDR3aa: CASTLDRGWYF

len: 16
j_gene: TRBJ2-5
abundance: .
v_gene: TRBV4-1
CDR3aa: CASSQVQPGVGETQYF

len: 16
j_gene: TRBJ2-3
abundance: .
v_gene: TRBV9
CDR3aa: CASSAFDRGRTDTQYF

len: 13
j_gene: TRBJ2-1
abundance: .
v_gene: TRBV30
CDR3aa: CAWSSAFVDEQFF

len: 15
j_gene: TRBJ1-4
abundance: .
v_gene: TRBV19
CDR3aa: CASSTSGQLNEKLFF

len: 16
j_gene: TRBJ1-3
abundance: .
v_gene: TRBV5-1
CDR3aa: CASSLAPGRTGNTIYF

len: 17
j_gene: TRBJ1-3
abundance: .
v_gene: TRBV15
CDR3aa: CAISPGTATSSGNTIYF

len: 13
j_gene: TRBJ1-3
abundance: .
v_gene: TRBV7-3
CDR3aa: CASSLTPGNTIYF

len: 11
j_gene: TRBJ2-2
abundance: .
v_gene: TRBV20-1
CDR3aa: CSASKTGELFF

len: 20
j_gene: TRBJ2-1
abundance: .
v_gene: TRBV10-2
CDR3aa: CASSDPLAGPTISSYNEQFF

len: 13
j_gene: TRBJ2-5
abundance: .
v_gene: TRBV11-2
CDR3aa: CASSLDFRETQYF

len: 14
j_gene: TRBJ1-2
abundance: few
v_gene: TRBV2
CDR3aa: CASRSRNLNYGYTF

len: 14
j_gene: TRBJ2-7
abundance: .
v_gene: TRBV19
CDR3aa: CASSITQGFDEQYF

len: 15
j_gene: TRBJ2-7
abundance: .
v_gene: TRBV28
CDR3aa: CASSPPDRGIWEQYF

len: 14
j_gene: TRBJ1-2
abundance: .
v_gene: TRBV2
CDR3aa: CASSGDSPNYGYTF

len: 15
j_gene: TRBJ2-7
abundance: .
v_gene: TRBV19
CDR3aa: CASRAGTGGAYEQYF

len: 16
j_gene: TRBJ2-1
abundance: .
v_gene: TRBV5-1
CDR3aa: CASSPEPGTGYNEQFF

len: 15
j_gene: TRBJ1-5
abundance: .
v_gene: TRBV10-3
CDR3aa: CAISESEGHNQPQHF

len: 18
j_gene: TRBJ2-2
abundance: once
v_gene: TRBV2
CDR3aa: CASSPGLAGGDGTGELFF

len: 14
j_gene: TRBJ2-1
abundance: .
v_gene: TRBV2
CDR3aa: CASNLGTGPGEQFF

len: 12
j_gene: TRBJ2-7
abundance: once
v_gene: TRBV27
CDR3aa: CASSGRGREQYF

len: 17
j_gene: TRBJ2-2
abundance: .
v_gene: TRBV12-5
CDR3aa: CASGLVPGGPYTGELFF

len: 17
j_gene: TRBJ2-1
abundance: .
v_gene: TRBV9
CDR3aa: CASSPAPLSGGHNEQFF

len: 14
j_gene: TRBJ1-2
abundance: few
v_gene: TRBV7-9
CDR3aa: CASSKTRGHYGYTF

len: 16
j_gene: TRBJ1-2
abundance: .
v_gene: TRBV4-1
CDR3aa: CASSQVAGRGDYGYTF

len: 12
j_gene: TRBJ2-7
abundance: .
v_gene: TRBV19
CDR3aa: CASSGPRQPKYF

len: 14
j_gene: TRBJ1-3
abundance: once
v_gene: TRBV7-9
CDR3aa: CASSSTVRVDTIYF

len: 17
j_gene: TRBJ2-1
abundance: .
v_gene: TRBV4-1
CDR3aa: CASSQDFSRTAYNEQFF

len: 15
j_gene: TRBJ2-3
abundance: .
v_gene: TRBV30
CDR3aa: CAWNALAGGADTQYF

len: 13
j_gene: TRBJ2-7
abundance: .
v_gene: TRBV6-4
CDR3aa: CASSESTWYEQYF

len: 14
j_gene: TRBJ2-5
abundance: .
v_gene: TRBV7-2
CDR3aa: CASSSLLPPETQYF

len: 14
j_gene: TRBJ2-5
abundance: .
v_gene: TRBV18
CDR3aa: CASSGFRGQETQYF

len: 15
j_gene: TRBJ1-1
abundance: .
v_gene: TRBV5-8
CDR3aa: CASSPGGRQNTEAFF

len: 14
j_gene: TRBJ1-1
abundance: .
v_gene: TRBV5-1
CDR3aa: CASSLLQLNTEAFF

len: 14
j_gene: TRBJ2-5
abundance: .
v_gene: TRBV19
CDR3aa: CASSTSSGGETQYF

len: 13
j_gene: TRBJ1-2
abundance: .
v_gene: TRBV29-1
CDR3aa: CSVVVVGDGGYTF